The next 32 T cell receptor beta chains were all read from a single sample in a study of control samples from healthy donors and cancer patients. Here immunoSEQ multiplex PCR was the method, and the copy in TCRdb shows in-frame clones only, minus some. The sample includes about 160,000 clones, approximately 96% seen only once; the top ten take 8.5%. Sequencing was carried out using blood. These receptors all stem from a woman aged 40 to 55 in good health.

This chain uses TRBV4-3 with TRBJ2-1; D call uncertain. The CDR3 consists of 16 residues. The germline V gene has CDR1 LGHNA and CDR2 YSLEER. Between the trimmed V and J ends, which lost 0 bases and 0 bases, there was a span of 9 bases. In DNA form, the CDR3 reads TGCGCCAGCAGCCAAGACGACCGAAGCTCCTACAATGAGCAGTTCTTC. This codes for CASSQDDRSSYNEQFF.

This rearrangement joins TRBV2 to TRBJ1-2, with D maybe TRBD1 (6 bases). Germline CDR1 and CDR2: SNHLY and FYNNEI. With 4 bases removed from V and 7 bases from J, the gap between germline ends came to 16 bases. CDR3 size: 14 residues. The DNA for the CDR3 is TGTGCCAGCAGTGTGGAGGGGGGGTCTGGTGGCTACACCTTC. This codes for CASSVEGGSGGYTF.

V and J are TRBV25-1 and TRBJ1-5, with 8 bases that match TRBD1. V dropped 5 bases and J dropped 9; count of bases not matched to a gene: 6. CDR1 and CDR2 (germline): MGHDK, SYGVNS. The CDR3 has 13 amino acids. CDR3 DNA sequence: TGTGCCAGCAGTACCGGACAGGGACGGCCCCAGCATTTT. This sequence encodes CASSTGQGRPQHF.

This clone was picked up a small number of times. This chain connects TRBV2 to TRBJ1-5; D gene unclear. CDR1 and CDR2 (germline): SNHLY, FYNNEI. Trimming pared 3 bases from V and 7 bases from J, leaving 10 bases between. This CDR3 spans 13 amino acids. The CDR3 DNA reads TGTGCCAGCAGTGATAGGGTAGGGCAGCCCCAGCATTTT. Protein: CASSDRVGQPQHF.

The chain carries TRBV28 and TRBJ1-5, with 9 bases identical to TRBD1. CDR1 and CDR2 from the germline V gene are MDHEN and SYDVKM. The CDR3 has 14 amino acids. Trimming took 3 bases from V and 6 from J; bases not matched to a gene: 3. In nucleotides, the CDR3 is TGTGCCAGCAGTTTTAGGGACAGGGCTCAGCCCCAGCATTTT. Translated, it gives CASSFRDRAQPQHF.

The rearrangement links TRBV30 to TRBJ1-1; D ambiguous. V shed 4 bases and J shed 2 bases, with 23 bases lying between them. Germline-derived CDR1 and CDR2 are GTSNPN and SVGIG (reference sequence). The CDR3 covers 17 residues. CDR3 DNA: TGTGCCTGGAAAAGGGCATTCAATTTTCGGGCTAACACTGAAGCTTTCTTT. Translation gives CAWKRAFNFRANTEAFF.

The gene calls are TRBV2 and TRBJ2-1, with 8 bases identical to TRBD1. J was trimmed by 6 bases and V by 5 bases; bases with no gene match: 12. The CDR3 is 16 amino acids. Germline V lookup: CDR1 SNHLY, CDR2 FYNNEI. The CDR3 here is CASSLGQGGSRNEQFF. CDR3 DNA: TGTGCCAGCAGTCTCGGACAGGGCGGATCACGCAATGAGCAGTTCTTC. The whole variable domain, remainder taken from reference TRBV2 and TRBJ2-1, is EPEVTQTPSHQVTQMGQEVILRCVPISNHLYFYWYRQILGQKVEFLVSFYNNEISEKSEIFDDQFSVERPDGSNFTLKIRSTKLEDSAMYFCASSLGQGGSRNEQFFGPGTRLTVL.

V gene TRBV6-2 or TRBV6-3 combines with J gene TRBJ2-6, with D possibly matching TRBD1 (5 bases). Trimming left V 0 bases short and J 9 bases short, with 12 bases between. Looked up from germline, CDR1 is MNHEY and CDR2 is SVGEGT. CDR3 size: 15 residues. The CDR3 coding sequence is TGTGCCAGCAGTTACTCAGGCAGGGCTTACAACGTCCTGACTTTC. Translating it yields CASSYSGRAYNVLTF.

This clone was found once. CDR3 nucleotides: TGTGCAAGTAGGTTGTATGGGGTTTCCCACGAGCAGTACTTC. Translation: CASRLYGVSHEQYF. V gene TRBV12-2 combines with J gene TRBJ2-7. TRBV12-2 is a pseudogene segment. The CDR3 loop spans 14 amino acids.

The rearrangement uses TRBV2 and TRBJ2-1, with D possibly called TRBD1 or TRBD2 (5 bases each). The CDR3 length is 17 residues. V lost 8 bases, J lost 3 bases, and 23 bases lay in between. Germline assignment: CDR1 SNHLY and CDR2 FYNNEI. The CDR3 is CASSPWTSSGGYNEQFF. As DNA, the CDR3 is TGTGCCAGCTCCCCCTGGACATCTTCCGGAGGCTACAATGAGCAGTTCTTC.

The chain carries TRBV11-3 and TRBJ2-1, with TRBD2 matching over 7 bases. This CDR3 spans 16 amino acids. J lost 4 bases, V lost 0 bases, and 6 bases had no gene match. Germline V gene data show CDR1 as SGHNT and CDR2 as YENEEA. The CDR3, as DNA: TGTGCCAGCAGCTTAGATAGCGGCGGGGGATACAATGAGCAGTTCTTC. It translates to CASSLDSGGGYNEQFF. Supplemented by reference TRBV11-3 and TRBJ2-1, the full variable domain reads EAGVVQSPRYKIIEKKQPVAFWCNPISGHNTLYWYLQNLGQGPELLIRYENEEAVDDSQLPKDRFSAERLKGVDSTLKIQPAELGDSAVYLCASSLDSGGGYNEQFFGPGTRLTVL.

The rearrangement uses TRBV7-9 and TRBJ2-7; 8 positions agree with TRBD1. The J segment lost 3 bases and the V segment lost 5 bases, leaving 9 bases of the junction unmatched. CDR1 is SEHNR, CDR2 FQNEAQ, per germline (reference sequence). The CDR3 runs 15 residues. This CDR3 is CASSADQGAIYEQYF. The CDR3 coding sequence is TGTGCCAGCAGCGCGGACCAGGGGGCAATCTACGAGCAGTACTTC.

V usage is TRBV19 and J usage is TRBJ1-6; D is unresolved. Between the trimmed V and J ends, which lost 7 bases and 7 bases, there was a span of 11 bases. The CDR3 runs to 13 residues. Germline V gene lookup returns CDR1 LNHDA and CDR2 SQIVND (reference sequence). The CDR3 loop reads CASNPVKNSPLHF. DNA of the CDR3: TGTGCCAGTAACCCAGTGAAAAATTCACCCCTCCACTTT.

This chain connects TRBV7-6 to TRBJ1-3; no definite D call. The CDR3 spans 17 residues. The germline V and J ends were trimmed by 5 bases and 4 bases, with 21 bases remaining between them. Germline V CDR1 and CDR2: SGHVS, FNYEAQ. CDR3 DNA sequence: TGTGCCAGCAGCGACCGAATACCGGGTCCCGGGGGAAACACCATATATTTT. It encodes CASSDRIPGPGGNTIYF.

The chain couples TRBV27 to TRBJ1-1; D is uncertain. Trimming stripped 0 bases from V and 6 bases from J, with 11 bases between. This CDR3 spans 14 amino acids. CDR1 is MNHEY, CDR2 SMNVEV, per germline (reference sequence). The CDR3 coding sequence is TGTGCCAGCAGTTTATCGTACTCCCCGGCTGAAGCTTTCTTT. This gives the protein CASSLSYSPAEAFF.

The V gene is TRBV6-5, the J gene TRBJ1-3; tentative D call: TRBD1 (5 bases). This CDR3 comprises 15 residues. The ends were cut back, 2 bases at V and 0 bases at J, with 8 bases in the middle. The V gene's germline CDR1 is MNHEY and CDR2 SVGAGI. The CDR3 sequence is CASSYGADSGNTIYF. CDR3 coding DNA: TGTGCCAGCAGTTACGGGGCGGACTCTGGAAACACCATATATTTT.

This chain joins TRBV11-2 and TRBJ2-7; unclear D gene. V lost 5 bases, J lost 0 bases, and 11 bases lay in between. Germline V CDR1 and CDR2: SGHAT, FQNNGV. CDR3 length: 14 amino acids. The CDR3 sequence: CASSRSVTSYEQYF. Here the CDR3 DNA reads TGTGCCAGCAGCAGAAGCGTTACCTCCTACGAGCAGTACTTC.

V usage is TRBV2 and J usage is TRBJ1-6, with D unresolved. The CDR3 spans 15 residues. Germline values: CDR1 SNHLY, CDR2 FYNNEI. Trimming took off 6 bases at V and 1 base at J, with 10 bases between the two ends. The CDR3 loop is CASRGQGSYNSPLHF. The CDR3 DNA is TGTGCCAGCAGAGGGCAAGGGTCCTATAATTCACCCCTCCACTTT.

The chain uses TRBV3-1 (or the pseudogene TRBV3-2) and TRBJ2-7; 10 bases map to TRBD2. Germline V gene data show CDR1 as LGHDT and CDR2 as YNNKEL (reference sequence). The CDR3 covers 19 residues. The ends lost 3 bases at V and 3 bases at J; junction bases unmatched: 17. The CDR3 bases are TGTGCCAGCAGCCACTCGCTAGCGGGAGTACTTACCCTCAACTACGAGCAGTACTTC. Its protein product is CASSHSLAGVLTLNYEQYF.

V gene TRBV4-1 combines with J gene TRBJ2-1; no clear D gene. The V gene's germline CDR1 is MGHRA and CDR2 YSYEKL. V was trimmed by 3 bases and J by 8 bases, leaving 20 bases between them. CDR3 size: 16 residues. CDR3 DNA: TGCGCCAGCAGCCATCGGTCTACCATTCCCGAAGATGAGCAGTTCTTC. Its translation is CASSHRSTIPEDEQFF.

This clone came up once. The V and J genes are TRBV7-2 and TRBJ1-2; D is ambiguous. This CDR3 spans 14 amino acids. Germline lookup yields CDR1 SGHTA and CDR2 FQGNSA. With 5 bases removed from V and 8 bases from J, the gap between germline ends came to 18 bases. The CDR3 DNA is TGTGCCAGCAGCCCAGCAGGTCGGGATAAGGGCTACACCTTC. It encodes CASSPAGRDKGYTF.

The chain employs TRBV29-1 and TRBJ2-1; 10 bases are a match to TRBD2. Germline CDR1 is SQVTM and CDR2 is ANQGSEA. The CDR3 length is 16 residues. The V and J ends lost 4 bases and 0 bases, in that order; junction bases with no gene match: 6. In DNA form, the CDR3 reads TGCAGCGTTGGGGGTCAGCGGGAGGGCTCCTACAATGAGCAGTTCTTC. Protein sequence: CSVGGQREGSYNEQFF.

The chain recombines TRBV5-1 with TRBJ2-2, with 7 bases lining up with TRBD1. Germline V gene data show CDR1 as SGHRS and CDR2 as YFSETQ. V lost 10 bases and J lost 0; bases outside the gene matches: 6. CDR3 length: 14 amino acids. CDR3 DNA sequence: TGCGCCGACTCAGGGGGACCGAACACCGGGGAGCTGTTTTTT. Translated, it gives CADSGGPNTGELFF.

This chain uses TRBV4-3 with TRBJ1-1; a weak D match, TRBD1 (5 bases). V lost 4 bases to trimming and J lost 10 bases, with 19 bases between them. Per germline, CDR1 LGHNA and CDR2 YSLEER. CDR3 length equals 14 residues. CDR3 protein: CASSPRTAGFGAFF. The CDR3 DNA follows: TGCGCCAGCAGCCCCCGAACCGCAGGGTTCGGAGCTTTCTTT.

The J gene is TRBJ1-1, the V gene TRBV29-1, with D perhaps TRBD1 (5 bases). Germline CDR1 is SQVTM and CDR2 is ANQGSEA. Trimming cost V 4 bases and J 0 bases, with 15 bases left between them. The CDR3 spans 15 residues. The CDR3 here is CSVAGDDDMNTEAFF. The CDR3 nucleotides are TGCAGCGTTGCGGGGGACGACGATATGAACACTGAAGCTTTCTTT.

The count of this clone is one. The CDR3: CASSEDGYQETQYF. The CDR3 nucleotides are TGTGCCAGCAGTGAGGACGGATACCAAGAGACCCAGTACTTC. The chain uses TRBV2 and TRBJ2-5; D not resolved. This CDR3 comprises 14 residues. The germline V gene encodes CDR1 SNHLY and CDR2 FYNNEI. The V end was cut by 3 bases, the J end by 0 bases, with 8 bases between.

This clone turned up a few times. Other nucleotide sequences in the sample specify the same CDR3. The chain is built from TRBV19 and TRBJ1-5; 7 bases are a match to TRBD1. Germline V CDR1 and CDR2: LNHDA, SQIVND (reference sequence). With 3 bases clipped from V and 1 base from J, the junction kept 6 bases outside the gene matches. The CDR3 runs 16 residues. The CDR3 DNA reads TGTGCCAGTAGTATCCGAGGGGGCCGAAGCAATCAGCCCCAGCATTTT. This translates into CASSIRGGRSNQPQHF.

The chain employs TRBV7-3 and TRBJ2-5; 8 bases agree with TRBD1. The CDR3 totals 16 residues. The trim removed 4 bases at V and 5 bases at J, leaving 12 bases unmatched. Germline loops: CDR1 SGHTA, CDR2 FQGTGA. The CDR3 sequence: CASSSRRTGSWETQYF. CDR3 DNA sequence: TGTGCCAGCAGCTCCCGGAGGACAGGGTCTTGGGAGACCCAGTACTTC. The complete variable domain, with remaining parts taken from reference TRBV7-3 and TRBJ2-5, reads GAGVSQTPSNKVTEKGKYVELRCDPISGHTALYWYRQSLGQGPEFLIYFQGTGAADDSGLPNDRFFAVRPEGSVSTLKIQRTERGDSAVYLCASSSRRTGSWETQYFGPGTRLLVL.

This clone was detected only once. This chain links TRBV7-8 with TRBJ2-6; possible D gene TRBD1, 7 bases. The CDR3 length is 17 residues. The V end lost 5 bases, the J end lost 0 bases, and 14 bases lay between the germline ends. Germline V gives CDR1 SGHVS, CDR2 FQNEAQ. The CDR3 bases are TGTGCCAGCAGCCGCGGGACAGAGAACTCTGGGGCCAACGTCCTGACTTTC. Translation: CASSRGTENSGANVLTF.

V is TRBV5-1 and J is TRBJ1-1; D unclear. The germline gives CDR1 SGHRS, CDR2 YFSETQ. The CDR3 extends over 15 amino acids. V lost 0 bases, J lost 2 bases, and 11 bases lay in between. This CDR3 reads CASSLVGGLNTEAFF. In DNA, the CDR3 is TGCGCCAGCAGCTTGGTAGGCGGCCTTAACACTGAAGCTTTCTTT.

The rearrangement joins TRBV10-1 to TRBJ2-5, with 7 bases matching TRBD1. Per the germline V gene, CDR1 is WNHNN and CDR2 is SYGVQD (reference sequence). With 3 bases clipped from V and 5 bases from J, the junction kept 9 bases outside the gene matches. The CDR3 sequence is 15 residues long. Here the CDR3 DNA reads TGCGCCAGCAGTGAATTTGCGACAGGGCAGGAGACCCAGTACTTC. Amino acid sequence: CASSEFATGQETQYF.

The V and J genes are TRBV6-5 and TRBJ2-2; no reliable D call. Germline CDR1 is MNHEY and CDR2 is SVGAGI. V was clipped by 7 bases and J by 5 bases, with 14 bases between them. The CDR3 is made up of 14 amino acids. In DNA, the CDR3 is TGTGCCAGCACAGAGACCGGGCGAACCGGGGAGCTGTTTTTT. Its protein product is CASTETGRTGELFF.